Each of the 21 T cell receptor beta chains below was sequenced from the same sample in a study of shared clonotypes between healthy human individuals. Positive CCR7 selection of CD45RO-negative cells yielded the naive CD8 cells, and terminally differentiated effector memory CD45RA+ cells were excluded. Produced via immunoSEQ multiplex PCR; TCRdb's table is partial and in-frame only. The repertoire holds about 600,000 clones, about 98% seen once, with less than 0.35% in the top ten. The sequencing input was naive CD8+ T cells sorted from blood. These receptors all stem from a man younger than 45 in good health.

This chain uses TRBV5-4 with TRBJ1-1; D is uncertain. The V end was cut by 1 base, the J end by 7 bases, with 17 bases between. Looked up from germline, CDR1 is SGHNT and CDR2 is YYREEE (reference sequence). The length of the CDR3 is 15 residues. The CDR3 protein is CASSLRRPDPGEAFF. The DNA for the CDR3 is TGTGCCAGCAGCTTGCGCAGACCCGATCCCGGTGAAGCTTTCTTT.

The chain couples TRBV6-1 to TRBJ2-3; no clear D. The CDR3 has 16 amino acids. Trimming took 4 bases from V and 0 from J, leaving 14 bases between them. Looked up from germline, CDR1 is MNHNS and CDR2 is SASEGT. The CDR3 loop is CASSAKPPMSTDTQYF. The CDR3 DNA is TGTGCCAGCAGTGCTAAACCGCCTATGAGCACAGATACGCAGTATTTT.

The chain links TRBV28 to TRBJ2-2, with D maybe TRBD2 (5 bases). Germline loops: CDR1 MDHEN, CDR2 SYDVKM. The CDR3 spans 14 residues. Trimming took off 8 bases at V and 0 bases at J, with 10 bases between the two ends. For the CDR3, the DNA is TGTGCCAGCCTTCGGAGGTCGAACACCGGGGAGCTGTTTTTT. Protein: CASLRRSNTGELFF.

The rearrangement links TRBV27 to TRBJ1-1; 8 bases map to TRBD1. Germline-derived CDR1 and CDR2 are MNHEY and SMNVEV (reference sequence). This CDR3 contains 14 residues. The J segment lost 4 bases and the V segment lost 2 bases, leaving 3 bases of the junction unmatched. The CDR3 DNA follows: TGTGCCAGCAGTTTAACAACAGGGGGCACTGAAGCTTTCTTT. It encodes CASSLTTGGTEAFF.

V gene TRBV6-5 combines with J gene TRBJ2-7; 9 bases map to TRBD1. The CDR3 extends over 12 amino acids. Germline loops: CDR1 MNHEY, CDR2 SVGAGI. V gave up 7 bases and J gave up 5 bases; unmatched junction bases: 3. The CDR3, as DNA: TGTGCCAGCACGGACAGGGGACACGAGCAGTACTTC. Residues: CASTDRGHEQYF.

CDR3 sequence: CASRLPGQPQHF. Here the CDR3 DNA reads TGTGCCAGCAGGCTCCCTGGGCAGCCCCAGCATTTT. The gene calls are TRBV27 and TRBJ1-5, with unresolved D. CDR1 and CDR2 (germline): MNHEY, SMNVEV (reference sequence). V shed 6 bases and J shed 7 bases, with 10 bases lying between them. The length of the CDR3 is 12 residues.

The chain combines TRBV4-1 with TRBJ2-3; D uncertain. The CDR3 extends over 13 amino acids. V was clipped by 1 base and J by 0 bases, with 2 bases between them. CDR1 and CDR2 (germline): MGHRA, YSYEKL. The CDR3 loop reads CASSQGSTDTQYF. The CDR3 coding sequence is TGCGCCAGCAGCCAAGGGAGCACAGATACGCAGTATTTT.

The chain is built from TRBV29-1 and TRBJ2-1, with a weak D call TRBD1 (6 bases). This CDR3 region has 13 residues. Per germline, CDR1 SQVTM and CDR2 ANQGSEA. V lost 3 bases to trimming and J lost 5 bases, with 11 bases between them. CDR3 nucleotides: TGCAGCGTTGATGACTCAGGGGACAATGAGCAGTTCTTC. Protein: CSVDDSGDNEQFF.

The V call is TRBV21-1, the J call TRBJ2-7. TRBV21-1 is a listed pseudogene. The CDR3 runs to 13 residues. The DNA for the CDR3 is TGTGCCAGCAGCAAAAGGGTCACCTACGAGCAGTACTTC. This codes for CASSKRVTYEQYF.

V is TRBV6-5 and J is TRBJ1-5; D is perhaps TRBD1 (5 bases). Trimming shortened V by 0 bases and J by 7 bases, and 16 bases separated the two germline ends. CDR1 and CDR2 from the germline V gene are MNHEY and SVGAGI. CDR3 length: 16 amino acids. CDR3 nucleotides: TGTGCCAGCAGTTACTCGACGCCCACAGCAGGGCAGCCCCAGCATTTT. Translation gives CASSYSTPTAGQPQHF.

The chain joins TRBV6-4 to TRBJ2-1; 8 positions agree with TRBD2. The CDR3 loop spans 17 amino acids. Germline assignment: CDR1 MRHNA and CDR2 SNTAGT. With V trimmed by 4 bases and J by 0 bases, 8 bases remained unmatched. CDR3 nucleotide sequence: TGTGCCAGCAGTGCCCCCGTTGCGGGGGGCTCCTACAATGAGCAGTTCTTC. Protein sequence: CASSAPVAGGSYNEQFF.

The rearrangement joins TRBV6-1 to TRBJ2-7; the D gene could be TRBD1 or TRBD2 (5 bases each). Germline V gene lookup returns CDR1 MNHNS and CDR2 SASEGT. Trimming took 1 base from V and 3 from J, leaving 10 bases between them. This CDR3 spans 14 amino acids. The DNA for the CDR3 is TGTGCCAGCAGTGAAGGATGGGGGTTCTACGAGCAGTACTTC. Residues: CASSEGWGFYEQYF.

The chain employs TRBV27 and TRBJ2-7, with 9 bases lining up with TRBD1. The CDR3 has 14 residues. V lost 8 bases to trimming and J lost 3 bases; unmatched junction nucleotides: 8. CDR1 and CDR2 from the germline V gene are MNHEY and SMNVEV (reference sequence). The CDR3 coding sequence is TGTGCCAGCTCATCGGGACAGGGAAACTACGAGCAGTACTTC. Its protein is CASSSGQGNYEQYF.

The chain couples TRBV27 to TRBJ2-7, with TRBD1 as a possible D gene (6 bases). The CDR3 sequence is 14 residues long. CDR1 is MNHEY and CDR2 is SMNVEV in the germline V gene (reference sequence). V was trimmed by 2 bases and J by 4 bases, leaving 12 bases between them. The CDR3 is CASSLVGQIYEQYF. CDR3 DNA: TGTGCCAGCAGTTTAGTAGGACAGATTTACGAGCAGTACTTC.

The chain uses TRBV15 and TRBJ2-3, with 11 bases aligning to TRBD2. CDR3 size: 19 residues. The germline V gene encodes CDR1 LNHNV and CDR2 YYDKDF (reference sequence). With V trimmed by 2 bases and J by 0 bases, 10 bases remained unmatched. The CDR3 DNA sequence: TGTGCCACCAGCAGATCTTACCGTTTAGCGGGAGGGAGCACAGATACGCAGTATTTT. It encodes CATSRSYRLAGGSTDTQYF.

The V gene is TRBV5-1, the J gene TRBJ2-5; D call uncertain. The CDR3 is 15 residues long. Trimming pared 3 bases from V and 5 bases from J, leaving 17 bases between. Germline V gives CDR1 SGHRS, CDR2 YFSETQ. The CDR3 loop reads CASSSRPGYGETQYF. As DNA, the CDR3 is TGCGCCAGCAGCTCGCGTCCCGGCTACGGGGAGACCCAGTACTTC.

The rearrangement uses TRBV19 and TRBJ2-7; no reliable D call. The CDR3 is made up of 15 amino acids. Between the trimmed V and J ends, which lost 6 bases and 0 bases, there was a span of 15 bases. The germline V gene has CDR1 LNHDA and CDR2 SQIVND (reference sequence). Written as DNA, the CDR3 is TGTGCCAGTAGACCCTCGTCCCGGCCCTCCTACGAGCAGTACTTC. Its translation is CASRPSSRPSYEQYF.

This sequence joins TRBV7-9 and TRBJ2-5; D may be TRBD1 (6 bases). Per the germline V gene, CDR1 is SEHNR and CDR2 is FQNEAQ (reference sequence). This CDR3 is 15 amino acids long. Trimming left V 4 bases short and J 4 bases short, with 16 bases between. DNA of the CDR3: TGTGCCAGCAGCTCCCGAGCAGGGGTAATAGAGACCCAGTACTTC. Amino acids: CASSSRAGVIETQYF.

In its sample, this clone was seen once. V usage is TRBV11-3 and J usage is TRBJ2-1, with 8 bases aligning to TRBD1. V lost 0 bases, J lost 6 bases, and 7 bases stayed unmatched. The length of the CDR3 is 16 residues. Germline lookup yields CDR1 SGHNT and CDR2 YENEEA. The CDR3 DNA sequence: TGTGCCAGCAGCTTAGAAGGACAGGGCGCTCTCAATGAGCAGTTCTTC. As protein: CASSLEGQGALNEQFF.

J is TRBJ2-1 and V is TRBV29-1; 11 bases line up with TRBD2. V shed 5 bases and J 6 bases; nucleotides not matched to a gene: 6. The CDR3 loop spans 14 amino acids. The germline V gene has CDR1 SQVTM and CDR2 ANQGSEA. The CDR3 here is CSVILAGEGNEQFF. Here the CDR3 DNA reads TGCAGCGTTATACTAGCGGGAGAGGGCAATGAGCAGTTCTTC.

V gene TRBV27 combines with J gene TRBJ2-7; D uncertain. The CDR3 runs to 16 residues. Germline loops: CDR1 MNHEY, CDR2 SMNVEV (reference sequence). V gave up 3 bases and J gave up 4 bases, with 19 bases separating them. The CDR3 DNA is TGTGCCAGCAGTTTGGAATTCGGCCCCAAGTGGTACGAGCAGTACTTC. Translation: CASSLEFGPKWYEQYF.